The clone carrying this T cell receptor (beta chain) was picked up a small number of times. The entry originates in a study of T cells after yellow fever vaccination. Germline CDR1 MGHRA, CDR2 YSYEKL. The CDR3 covers 17 residues. V lost 4 bases and J 0 bases, leaving 13 bases between the germline ends. MiXCR, applied by TCRdb to the 5' RACE reads, yields one record per CDR3 protein. The sample yields about 350,000 distinct CDR3 sequences, 8.1% seen once. The sequencing here drew on PBMCs, taken 35 to 50 days after the first yellow fever vaccination. The clonotype originates from a young man who received the YFV17D yellow fever vaccine. V gene TRBV4-1 combines with J gene TRBJ2-6; D is possibly TRBD1 or TRBD2 (5 bases each). The chain's CDR3 is CASSPGTDSSGANVLTF. The CDR3 DNA sequence: TGCGCCAGCAGCCCAGGGACCGACAGCTCTGGGGCCAACGTCCTGACTTTC.